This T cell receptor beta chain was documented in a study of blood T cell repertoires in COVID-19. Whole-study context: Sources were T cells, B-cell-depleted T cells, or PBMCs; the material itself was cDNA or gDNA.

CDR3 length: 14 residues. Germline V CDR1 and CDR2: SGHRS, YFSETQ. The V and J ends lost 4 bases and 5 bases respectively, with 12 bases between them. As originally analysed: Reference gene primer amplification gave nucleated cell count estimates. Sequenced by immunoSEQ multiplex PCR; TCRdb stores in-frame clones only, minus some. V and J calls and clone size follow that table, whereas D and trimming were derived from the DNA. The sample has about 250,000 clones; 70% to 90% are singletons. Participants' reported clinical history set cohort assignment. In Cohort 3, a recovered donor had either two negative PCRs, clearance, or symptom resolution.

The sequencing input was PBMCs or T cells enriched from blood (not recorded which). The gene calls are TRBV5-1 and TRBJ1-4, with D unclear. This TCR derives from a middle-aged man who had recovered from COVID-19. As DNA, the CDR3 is TGCGCCAGCAGCCCGGGATGGGGAAATGAAAAACTGTTTTTT. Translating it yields CASSPGWGNEKLFF.